This TCR beta chain was captured by sequencing in a study of blood T cell repertoires in COVID-19. Study summary: The origin of the acute and convalescent COVID-19 samples was the United States, Italy and Spain.

Original processing methods: Amplification from reference gene primers served as the basis for estimated nucleated cell counts. The protocol was immunoSEQ multiplex PCR, while the TCRdb copy is restricted to in-frame clones and leaves out a portion. For V, J and clone size, that table is used; D and trimming come from the DNA. The sample holds about 370,000 clones, around 89% seen once. This CDR3 is built from 15 residues. Germline assignment: CDR1 GTSNPN and CDR2 SVGIG (reference sequence). V was clipped by 4 bases and J by 1 base; unmatched bases: 9. This receptor was obtained from a woman between 25 and 40 years old with COVID-19, enrolled during active disease. Sequencing used peripheral blood. The chain uses TRBV30 and TRBJ2-7; TRBD1 matches at 8 bases. CDR3 region: CAWMGQGQESYEQYF. In DNA, the CDR3 is TGTGCCTGGATGGGGCAGGGACAGGAGTCCTACGAGCAGTACTTC. Based on the CDR3 plus reference TRBV30 and TRBJ2-7, the full variable domain is SQTIHQWPATLVQPVGSPLSLECTVEGTSNPNLYWYRQAAGRGLQLLFYSVGIGQISSEVPQNLSASRPQDRQFILSSKKLLLSDSGFYLCAWMGQGQESYEQYFGPGTRLTVT.